This T cell receptor beta chain derives from a study of response to subunit inactivated influenza vaccine. TCRdb redid the calling of the RT-PCR reads with MiXCR, one entry per CDR3 protein. The sample consists of about 520,000 distinct CDR3 sequences, over 25% of them appearing once. The trim removed 2 bases at V and 3 bases at J, leaving 18 bases unmatched. The CDR3 consists of 19 residues. CDR1 is MNHEY, CDR2 SVGEGT, per germline. The sample holds a few counts of this clonotype. The sequence was obtained from a man over 45 who received an inactivated influenza vaccine. The V and J genes are TRBV6-2 or TRBV6-3 and TRBJ2-7; TRBD2 aligns across 8 bases. Specimen: CD4+ T cells sorted from PBMCs, collected 5 days after vaccination. The CDR3 bases are TGTGCCAGCAGTTACCAGCCGACAGGACCTAGCGGGTCAATCTACGAGCAGTACTTC. Encoded protein: CASSYQPTGPSGSIYEQYF.